This T cell receptor beta chain was recovered during a study of vaccination effects on CD4 cells after COVID-19. Study-level findings and limits: Clonal contraction was marked in infection- and vaccine-induced clones late after vaccination. A shortage of convalescent patients and an absence of early post-infection timepoints characterized the study.

This CDR3 region has 16 residues. Per germline, CDR1 SGHDN and CDR2 FVKESK. V gave up 0 bases and J gave up 1 base, with 12 bases separating them. As for this clone: Antigen unknown.

Antigen-specific CD4+ T cell clonotypes were called by their expansion after viral peptide-pool culture in ViraFEST. Between days 9 and 10 of culture, CD4+ T cells were separated out. Negative nucleocapsid antibody tests before and after vaccination confirmed no previous SARS-CoV-2 infection. Generated by immunoSEQ multiplex PCR, the TCRdb table keeps only in-frame clones and is missing some. This sample has about 22,000 clones; approximately 70% occur once, and the top ten carry 12%. The sequencing here drew on CD4+ T cells from PBMCs cultured with HCoV-229E spike peptides, taken before COVID-19 vaccination. The chain employs TRBV14 and TRBJ1-1, with D perhaps matching TRBD1 (6 bases). The sequence came from a human donor who received a COVID-19 vaccine. CDR3 bases: TGTGCCAGCAGCCAAGACGGACAGCCCAGGAACACTGAAGCTTTCTTT. Translating gives CASSQDGQPRNTEAFF.